A single T cell receptor (beta chain) is shown here with its context. What it recognizes is unknown. PCR primers comprised 60 Vbeta and 13 Jbeta primers. Here immunoSEQ multiplex PCR was the method, and the copy in TCRdb shows in-frame clones only, minus some. The top ten hold approximately 2.5% of the sample, which has about 270,000 clones, roughly 70% seen once. The data are from a study of cytomegalovirus exposure and HLA in healthy donors. Study information: Genotyping showed about 80% of 398 donors falling in the Caucasian-associated ancestry cluster. Notes on the study in general: The presence/absence work took it that sequencing depth was about the same across donors. Diagnosis of cytomegalovirus status made by the classifier reportedly showed high specificity and sensitivity. There were some public TCRs occurring in many donors, but most TCR sequences were rare.

Sequencing was performed on PBMCs. This clonotype originated in a female donor in good health and CMV-seronegative.

As DNA, the CDR3 is TGTGCCAGCAGTTTCGCACTAGCGGGTTCCAATGAGCAGTTCTTC. This sequence encodes CASSFALAGSNEQFF. The chain recombines TRBV28 with TRBJ2-1; TRBD2 matches at 9 bases. CDR1 MDHEN and CDR2 SYDVKM come from the germline V gene. The CDR3 contains 15 residues. V was clipped by 3 bases and J by 6 bases; unmatched bases: 6.